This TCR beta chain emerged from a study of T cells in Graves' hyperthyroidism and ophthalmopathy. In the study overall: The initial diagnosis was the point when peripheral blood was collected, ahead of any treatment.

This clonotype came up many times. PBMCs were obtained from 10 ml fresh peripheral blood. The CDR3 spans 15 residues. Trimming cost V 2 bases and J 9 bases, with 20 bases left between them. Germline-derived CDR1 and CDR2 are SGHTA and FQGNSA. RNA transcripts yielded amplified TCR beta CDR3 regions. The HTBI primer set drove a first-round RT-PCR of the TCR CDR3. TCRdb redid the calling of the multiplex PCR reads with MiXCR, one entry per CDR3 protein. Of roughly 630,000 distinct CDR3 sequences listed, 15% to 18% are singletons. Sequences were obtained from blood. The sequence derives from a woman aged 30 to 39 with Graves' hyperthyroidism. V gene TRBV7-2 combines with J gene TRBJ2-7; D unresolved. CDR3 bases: TGTGCCAGCAGCTTAAGCCCCCCACAGCTACGAGGGCAGTACTTC. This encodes CASSLSPPQLRGQYF.